This entry describes one T cell receptor beta chain. Its matching antigen is unknown. The source material, RNA transcripts, was used to amplify TCR beta CDR3 regions. HTBI primers were the set used in a first-round RT-PCR of the TCR CDR3. Each CDR3 protein gets one entry after TCRdb re-called the multiplex PCR reads with MiXCR. The sample records 400,000 to 500,000 distinct CDR3 sequences, around 15% being singletons. Per the germline V gene, CDR1 is MGHRA and CDR2 is YSYEKL. CDR3 size: 14 residues. V lost 0 bases, J lost 1 base, and 6 bases lay in between. This specimen comes from a study of T cells in Graves' hyperthyroidism and ophthalmopathy. Study overall: The blood sample was taken at first diagnosis, before treatment began.

Findings of the study overall: In blood, most of the thyroid clonotypes expanded above 0.001 were also present.

Used for diagnoses were clinical symptoms, serum thyroxine and TRAb, thyroid ultrasound and orbital computed tomography. About 10 ml of fresh peripheral blood supplied the PBMCs. The sample consisted of blood. The chain recombines TRBV4-1 with TRBJ2-5; D is uncertain. This TCR was sampled from a man between 18 and 29 years old with Graves' ophthalmopathy. This CDR3 reads CASSQEGAQETQYF. CDR3 nucleotide sequence: TGCGCCAGCAGCCAAGAAGGAGCCCAAGAGACCCAGTACTTC.